This entry lists 20 T cell receptor beta chains sequenced from one sample in a study of beta chain features in type 1 diabetes. What was sequenced were expressed TCRB transcripts, since all of the isolated RNA had been reverse transcribed. The data were produced by immunoSEQ multiplex PCR, yet TCRdb's version contains in-frame clones alone and is incomplete. Seen here are around 400,000 clones, roughly 15% observed once, and the top ten hold about 0.02%. What was sequenced was naive CD4+ T cells from blood. These receptors came from a woman between 18 and 29 years old in good health.

This chain uses TRBV14 with TRBJ2-7; 11 nucleotides line up with TRBD1. The CDR3 is 16 amino acids. V was pared by 1 base and J by 6 bases, with 8 bases of the junction left unmatched. Per germline, CDR1 SGHDN and CDR2 FVKESK. In DNA form, the CDR3 reads TGTGCCAGCAGCCAAGTGGTGTTCGGGACAGGGGGCGAGCAGTACTTC. Protein: CASSQVVFGTGGEQYF.

This clone was seen a handful of times. The chain has TRBV19 and TRBJ2-5; 9 positions agree with TRBD2. CDR1 is LNHDA and CDR2 is SQIVND in the germline V gene (reference sequence). This CDR3 spans 14 amino acids. V gave up 10 bases and J gave up 4 bases; unmatched junction bases: 10. The CDR3 protein is CATTDSGSGETQYF. The CDR3 DNA reads as TGTGCCACCACCGATAGCGGGAGTGGAGAGACCCAGTACTTC.

This clone has just one count. The chain carries TRBV7-2 and TRBJ2-7, with 11 bases identical to TRBD2. Germline-derived CDR1 and CDR2 are SGHTA and FQGNSA. With V trimmed by 4 bases and J by 7 bases, 9 bases remained unmatched. This CDR3 region has 15 residues. The CDR3 is CASSSYSGRAEEQYF. The CDR3 coding sequence is TGTGCCAGCAGCTCGTATAGCGGGAGGGCGGAGGAGCAGTACTTC.

J is TRBJ2-1 and V is TRBV30; 12 positions agree with TRBD2. Germline V gene sequence: CDR1 GTSNPN, CDR2 SVGIG (reference sequence). The trim removed 8 bases at V and 3 bases at J, leaving 2 bases unmatched. The CDR3 sequence is 13 residues long. CDR3 protein: CAGTSGFYNEQFF. The CDR3 coding sequence is TGTGCCGGGACTAGCGGGTTCTACAATGAGCAGTTCTTC.

V gene TRBV2 combines with J gene TRBJ1-2, with TRBD1 matching over 8 bases. Per germline, CDR1 SNHLY and CDR2 FYNNEI. The CDR3 contains 14 residues. V was pared by 6 bases and J by 4 bases, with 7 bases of the junction left unmatched. The CDR3 is CASRPGQGGYGYTF. CDR3 sequence (DNA): TGTGCCAGCAGACCCGGACAGGGCGGCTATGGCTACACCTTC.

The chain couples TRBV29-1 to TRBJ2-1; D call uncertain. Trimming took 4 bases from V and 0 from J, leaving 13 bases between them. CDR1 and CDR2 from the germline V gene are SQVTM and ANQGSEA. The CDR3 contains 15 residues. For the CDR3, the DNA is TGCAGCGTTGGCGGAGCGTCGAGCTCCTACAATGAGCAGTTCTTC. Translated, it gives CSVGGASSSYNEQFF.

This clone was recorded a few times. This chain joins TRBV30 and TRBJ1-6; TRBD1 might be the D (5 bases). This CDR3 is built from 12 residues. In germline, CDR1 is GTSNPN, CDR2 SVGIG (reference sequence). Trimming cost V 6 bases and J 10 bases, with 13 bases left between them. DNA of the CDR3: TGTGCCTGCCGGGGGGGGTCGTCACCCCTCCACTTT. Its translation: CACRGGSSPLHF.

This clone was picked up a small number of times. The chain combines TRBV7-9 with TRBJ1-1; D is unresolved. The CDR3 consists of 12 residues. Looked up from germline, CDR1 is SEHNR and CDR2 is FQNEAQ (reference sequence). V was shortened by 7 bases and J by 0 bases, with 6 bases between the two germline ends. CDR3 loop: CASTRVNTEAFF. Written as DNA, the CDR3 is TGTGCCAGCACCCGAGTGAACACTGAAGCTTTCTTT.

This clone has just a few counts. DNA of the CDR3: TGCGCCAGCAGCCGCGGGACCGTGAACACCGGGGAGCTGTTTTTT. Residues: CASSRGTVNTGELFF. The genes are TRBV5-1 and TRBJ2-2; the D gene is possibly TRBD2 (6 bases). Trimming took 4 bases from V and 1 from J, leaving 11 bases between them. Germline V gene sequence: CDR1 SGHRS, CDR2 YFSETQ. The CDR3 sequence is 15 residues long.

The V call is TRBV30, the J call TRBJ2-5, with TRBD1 matching over 8 bases. V lost 1 base and J lost 5; bases outside the gene matches: 9. This CDR3 is 15 amino acids long. In germline, CDR1 is GTSNPN, CDR2 SVGIG (reference sequence). The CDR3 loop reads CAWSAGFRGPETQYF. In DNA, the CDR3 is TGTGCCTGGAGTGCCGGTTTCAGGGGGCCGGAGACCCAGTACTTC.

The chain links TRBV7-9 to TRBJ2-7, with 7 nucleotides matching TRBD1. Germline CDR1 is SEHNR and CDR2 is FQNEAQ (reference sequence). J gave up 5 bases and V 4 bases, and 11 bases lay outside the gene matches. CDR3 length: 15 residues. Here the CDR3 DNA reads TGTGCCAGCAGCTGGACTTTTACAGGGGTCGACGAGCAGTACTTC. Its translation is CASSWTFTGVDEQYF.

The rearrangement uses TRBV19 and TRBJ2-7, with 7 bases lining up with TRBD1. Germline CDR1 and CDR2: LNHDA and SQIVND (reference sequence). The CDR3 extends over 15 amino acids. J was trimmed by 4 bases and V by 6 bases; bases with no gene match: 12. DNA for the CDR3: TGTGCCAGTAGCATCACGGGACAGCCCTATTACGAGCAGTACTTC. Its translation: CASSITGQPYYEQYF.

This clone was counted a few times. The genes are TRBV27 and TRBJ2-1; D remains ambiguous. Trimming shortened V by 4 bases and J by 4 bases, and 8 bases separated the two germline ends. CDR1 MNHEY and CDR2 SMNVEV come from the germline V gene (reference sequence). This CDR3 is 13 amino acids long. CDR3: CASSSPGYNEQFF. DNA for the CDR3: TGTGCCAGCAGTTCCCCCGGGTACAATGAGCAGTTCTTC.

In its sample, this clone was seen a few times. The chain is built from TRBV29-1 and TRBJ1-3; a possible D gene is TRBD1 (6 bases). CDR1 is SQVTM and CDR2 is ANQGSEA in the germline V gene. This CDR3 has 15 residues. V was trimmed by 7 bases and J by 4 bases, leaving 20 bases between them. Here the CDR3 DNA reads TGCAGCGCTCGCGGTTGGGGGCGATTAGGAAACACCATATATTTT. Its translation: CSARGWGRLGNTIYF.

This chain joins TRBV11-1 and TRBJ2-7, with TRBD1 matching over 7 bases. After removal of 5 bases from V and 6 bases from J, the junction contained 10 bases not matched to a gene. Germline CDR1 is SGHAT and CDR2 is FQDESV (reference sequence). The CDR3 has 14 amino acids. The CDR3 protein is CASSKRTGHSEQYF. The CDR3 bases are TGTGCCAGCAGCAAACGGACAGGTCATTCCGAGCAGTACTTC. Based on the CDR3 plus reference TRBV11-1 and TRBJ2-7, the full variable domain is EAEVAQSPRYKITEKSQAVAFWCDPISGHATLYWYRQILGQGPELLVQFQDESVVDDSQLPKDRFSAERLKGVDSTLKIQPAELGDSAMYLCASSKRTGHSEQYFGPGTRLTVT.

The V gene is TRBV5-6, the J gene TRBJ2-1; D may be TRBD1 (6 bases). Trimming removed 2 bases from V and 14 bases from J, with 11 bases in between. The germline V gene has CDR1 SGHDT and CDR2 YYEEEE. The CDR3 extends over 11 amino acids. The CDR3 sequence: CASSLQGREFF. DNA for the CDR3: TGTGCCAGCAGCTTACAGGGAAGGGAGTTCTTC.

This clone was counted between two and nine times. The rearrangement uses TRBV2 and TRBJ2-2; the D gene is possibly TRBD1 (5 bases). The V and J ends lost 4 bases and 3 bases respectively, with 9 bases between them. Germline V lookup: CDR1 SNHLY, CDR2 FYNNEI. CDR3 length equals 14 residues. For the CDR3, the DNA is TGTGCCAGCAGTGGCCAGGGTGACACCGGGGAGCTGTTTTTT. Translated, it gives CASSGQGDTGELFF.

The chain recombines TRBV2 with TRBJ1-2; 8 bases align to TRBD1. CDR1 is SNHLY and CDR2 is FYNNEI in the germline V gene. This CDR3 region has 16 residues. V gave up 7 bases and J gave up 4 bases; unmatched junction bases: 14. DNA of the CDR3: TGTGCCAGCACCCCTCTTGGACAGGGTTACGCCTATGGCTACACCTTC. It encodes CASTPLGQGYAYGYTF.

This clone showed up just a few times. The chain joins TRBV28 to TRBJ2-2; D perhaps matches TRBD1 (6 bases). V was clipped by 4 bases and J by 1 base, with 13 bases between them. From germline, CDR1 is MDHEN and CDR2 SYDVKM. This CDR3 contains 16 residues. The CDR3 sequence: CASSSQGNGNTGELFF. The CDR3 DNA sequence: TGTGCCAGCAGTTCACAGGGTAACGGGAACACCGGGGAGCTGTTTTTT.

This clone occurred a few times. The chain combines TRBV9 with TRBJ1-2; 8 bases fit TRBD1. This CDR3 has 14 amino acids. V dropped 1 base and J dropped 4; count of bases not matched to a gene: 3. CDR1 and CDR2 (germline): SGDLS, YYNGEE. The CDR3 region has the DNA TGTGCCAGCAGCGTAATGGGACAGGTCTATGGCTACACCTTC. It translates to CASSVMGQVYGYTF.